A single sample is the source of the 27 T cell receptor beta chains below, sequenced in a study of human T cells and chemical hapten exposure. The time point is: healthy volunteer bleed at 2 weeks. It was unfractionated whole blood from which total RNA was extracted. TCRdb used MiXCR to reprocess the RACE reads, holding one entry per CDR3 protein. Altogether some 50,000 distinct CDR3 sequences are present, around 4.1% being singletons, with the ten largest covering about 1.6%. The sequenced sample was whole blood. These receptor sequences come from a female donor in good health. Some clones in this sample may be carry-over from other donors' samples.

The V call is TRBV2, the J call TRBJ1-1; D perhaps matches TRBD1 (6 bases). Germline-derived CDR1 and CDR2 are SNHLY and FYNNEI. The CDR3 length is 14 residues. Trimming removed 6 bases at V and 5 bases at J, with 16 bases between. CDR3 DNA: TGTGCCAGCAGAAGGGAGGGGGGTGGGACTGAAGCTTTCTTT. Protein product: CASRREGGGTEAFF.

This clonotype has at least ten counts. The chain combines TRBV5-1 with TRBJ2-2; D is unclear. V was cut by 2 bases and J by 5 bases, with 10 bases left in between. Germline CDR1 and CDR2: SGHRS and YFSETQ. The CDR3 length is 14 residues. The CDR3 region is CASSFRLETGELFF. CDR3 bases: TGCGCCAGCAGCTTCAGGTTAGAGACCGGGGAGCTGTTTTTT.

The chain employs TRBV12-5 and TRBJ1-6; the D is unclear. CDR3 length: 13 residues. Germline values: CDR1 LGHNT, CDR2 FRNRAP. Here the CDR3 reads CALLLVAPVALHF. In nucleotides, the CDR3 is TGTGCCCTTTTGCTCGTAGCACCTGTCGCCCTCCACTTT.

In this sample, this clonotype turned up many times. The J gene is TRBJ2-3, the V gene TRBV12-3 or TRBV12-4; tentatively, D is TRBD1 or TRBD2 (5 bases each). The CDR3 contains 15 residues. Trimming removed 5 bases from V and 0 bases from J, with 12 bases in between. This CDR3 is CASSPGAPSTDTQYF. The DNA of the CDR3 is TGTGCCAGCAGTCCCGGGGCCCCGAGCACAGATACGCAGTATTTT.

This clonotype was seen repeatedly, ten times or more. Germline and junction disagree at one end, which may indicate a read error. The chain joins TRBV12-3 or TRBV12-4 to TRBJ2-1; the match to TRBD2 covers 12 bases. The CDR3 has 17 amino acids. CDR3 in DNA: TGTGCCAGCAGTCTAGCGGGGGGGCCACGGCGCCAAAATGAGCAGTTCTTC. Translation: CASSLAGGPRRQNEQFF.

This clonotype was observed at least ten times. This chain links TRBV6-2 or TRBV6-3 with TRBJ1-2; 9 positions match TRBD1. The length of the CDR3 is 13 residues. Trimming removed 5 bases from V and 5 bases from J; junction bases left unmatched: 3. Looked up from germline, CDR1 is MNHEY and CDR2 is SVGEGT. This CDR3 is CASSPGTGYGYTF. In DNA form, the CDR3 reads TGTGCCAGCAGTCCCGGGACAGGGTATGGCTACACCTTC.

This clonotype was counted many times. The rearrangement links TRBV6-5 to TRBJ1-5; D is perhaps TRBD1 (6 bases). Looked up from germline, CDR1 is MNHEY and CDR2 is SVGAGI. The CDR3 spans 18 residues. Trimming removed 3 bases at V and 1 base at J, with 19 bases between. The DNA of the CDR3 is TGTGCCAGCAGTTATGTGCACAGGGAAACGCTCAGCAATCAGCCCCAGCATTTT. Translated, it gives CASSYVHRETLSNQPQHF.

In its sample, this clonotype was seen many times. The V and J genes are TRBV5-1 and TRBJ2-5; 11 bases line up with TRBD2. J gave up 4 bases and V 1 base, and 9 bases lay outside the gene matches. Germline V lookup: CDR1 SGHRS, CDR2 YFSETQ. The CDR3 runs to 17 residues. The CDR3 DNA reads TGCGCCAGCAGCTTGTTCGTCCTAGCGGGGGGTGGAGAGACCCAGTACTTC. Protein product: CASSLFVLAGGGETQYF.

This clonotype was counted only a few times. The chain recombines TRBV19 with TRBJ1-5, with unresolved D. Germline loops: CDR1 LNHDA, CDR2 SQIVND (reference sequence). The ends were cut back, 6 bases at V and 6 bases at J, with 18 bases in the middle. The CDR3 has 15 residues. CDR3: CASSPPRKGIQPQHF. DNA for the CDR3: TGTGCCAGTAGCCCACCCCGAAAGGGCATTCAGCCCCAGCATTTT.

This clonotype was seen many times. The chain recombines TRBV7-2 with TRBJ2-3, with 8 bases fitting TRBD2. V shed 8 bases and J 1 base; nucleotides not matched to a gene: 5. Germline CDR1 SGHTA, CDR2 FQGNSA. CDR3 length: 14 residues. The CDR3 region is CASGRSGGTDTQYF. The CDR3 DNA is TGTGCCAGCGGACGTAGCGGGGGCACAGATACGCAGTATTTT.

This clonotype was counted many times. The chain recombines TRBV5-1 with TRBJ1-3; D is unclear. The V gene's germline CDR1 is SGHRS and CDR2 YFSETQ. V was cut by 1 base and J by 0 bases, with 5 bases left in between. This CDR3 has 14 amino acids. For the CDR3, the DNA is TGCGCCAGCAGCTTGACAGCCTCTGGAAACACCATATATTTT. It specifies CASSLTASGNTIYF.

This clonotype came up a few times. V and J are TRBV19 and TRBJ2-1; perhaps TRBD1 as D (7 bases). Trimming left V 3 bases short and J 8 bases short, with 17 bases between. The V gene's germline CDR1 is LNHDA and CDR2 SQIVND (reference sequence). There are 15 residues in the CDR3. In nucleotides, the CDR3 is TGTGCCAGTAGTATGCAGGGGGGCGATACCGATGAGCAGTTCTTC. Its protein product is CASSMQGGDTDEQFF. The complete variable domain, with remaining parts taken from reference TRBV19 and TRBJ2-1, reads DGGITQSPKYLFRKEGQNVTLSCEQNLNHDAMYWYRQDPGQGLRLIYYSQIVNDFQKGDIAEGYSVSREKKESFPLTVTSAQKNPTAFYLCASSMQGGDTDEQFFGPGTRLTVL.

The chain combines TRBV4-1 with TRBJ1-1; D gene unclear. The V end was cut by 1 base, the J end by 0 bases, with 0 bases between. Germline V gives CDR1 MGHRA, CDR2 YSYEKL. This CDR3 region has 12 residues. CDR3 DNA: TGCGCCAGCAGCCAAGTGAACACTGAAGCTTTCTTT. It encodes CASSQVNTEAFF.

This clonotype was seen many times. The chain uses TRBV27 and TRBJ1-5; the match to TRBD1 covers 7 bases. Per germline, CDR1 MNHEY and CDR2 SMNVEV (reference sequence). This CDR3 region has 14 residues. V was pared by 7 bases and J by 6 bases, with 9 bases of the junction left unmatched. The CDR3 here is CASTQTGSSQPQHF. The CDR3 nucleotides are TGTGCCAGCACCCAGACAGGGAGTAGTCAGCCCCAGCATTTT.

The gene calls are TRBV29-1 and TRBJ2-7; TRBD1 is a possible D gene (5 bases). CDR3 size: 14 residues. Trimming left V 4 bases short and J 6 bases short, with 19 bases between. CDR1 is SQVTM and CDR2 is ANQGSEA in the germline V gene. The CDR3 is CSVVWGTRIGEQYF. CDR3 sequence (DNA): TGCAGCGTTGTATGGGGCACGAGGATTGGCGAGCAGTACTTC.

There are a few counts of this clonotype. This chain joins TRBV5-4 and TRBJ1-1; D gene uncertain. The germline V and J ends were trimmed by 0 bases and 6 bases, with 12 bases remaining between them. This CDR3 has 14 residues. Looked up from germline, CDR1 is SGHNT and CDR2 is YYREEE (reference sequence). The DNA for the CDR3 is TGTGCCAGCAGCTTGGATGTGGCTATCGCTGAAGCTTTCTTT. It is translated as CASSLDVAIAEAFF. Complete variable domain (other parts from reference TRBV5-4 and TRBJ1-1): ETGVTQSPTHLIKTRGQQVTLRCSSQSGHNTVSWYQQALGQGPQFIFQYYREEENGRGNFPPRFSGLQFPNYSSELNVNALELDDSALYLCASSLDVAIAEAFFGQGTRLTVV.

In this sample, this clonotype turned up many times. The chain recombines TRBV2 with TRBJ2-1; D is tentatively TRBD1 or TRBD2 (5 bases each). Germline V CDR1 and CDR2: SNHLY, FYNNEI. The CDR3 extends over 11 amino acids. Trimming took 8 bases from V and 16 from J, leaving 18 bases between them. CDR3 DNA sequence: TGTGCCAGCCGTAGGGACCCCCCTTTATTCTTC. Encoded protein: CASRRDPPLFF.

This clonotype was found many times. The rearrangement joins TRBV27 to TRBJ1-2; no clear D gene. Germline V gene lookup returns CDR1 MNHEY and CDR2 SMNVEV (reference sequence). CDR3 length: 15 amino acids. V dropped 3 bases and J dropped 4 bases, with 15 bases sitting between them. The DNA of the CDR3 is TGTGCCAGCAGTTTGTCAACGGGCGGTGGCTATGGCTACACCTTC. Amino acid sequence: CASSLSTGGGYGYTF.

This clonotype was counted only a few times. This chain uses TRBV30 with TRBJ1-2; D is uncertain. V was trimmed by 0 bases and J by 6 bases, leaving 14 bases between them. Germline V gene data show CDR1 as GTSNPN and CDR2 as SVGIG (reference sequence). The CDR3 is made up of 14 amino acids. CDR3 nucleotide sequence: TGTGCCTGGAGTGTAAGGTTGGAGGGCCATGGCTACACCTTC. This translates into CAWSVRLEGHGYTF.

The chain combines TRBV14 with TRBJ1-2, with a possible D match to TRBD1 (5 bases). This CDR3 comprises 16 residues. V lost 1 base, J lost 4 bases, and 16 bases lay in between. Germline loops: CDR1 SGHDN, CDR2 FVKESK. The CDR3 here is CASSQAGPRAPYGYTF. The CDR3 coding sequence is TGTGCCAGCAGCCAAGCCGGTCCCAGGGCCCCCTATGGCTACACCTTC.

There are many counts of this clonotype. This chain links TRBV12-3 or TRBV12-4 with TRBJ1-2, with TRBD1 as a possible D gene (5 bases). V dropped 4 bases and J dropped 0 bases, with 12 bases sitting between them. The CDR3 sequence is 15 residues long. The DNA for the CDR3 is TGTGCCAGCAGTTCAGGGACCCGAGCTAACTATGGCTACACCTTC. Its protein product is CASSSGTRANYGYTF.

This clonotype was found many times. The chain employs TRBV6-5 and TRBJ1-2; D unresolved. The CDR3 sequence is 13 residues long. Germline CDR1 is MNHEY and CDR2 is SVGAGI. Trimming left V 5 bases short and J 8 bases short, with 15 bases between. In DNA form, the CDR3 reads TGTGCCAGCAGTCCAAACGAGCGTGGCGGCTACACCTTC. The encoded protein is CASSPNERGGYTF.

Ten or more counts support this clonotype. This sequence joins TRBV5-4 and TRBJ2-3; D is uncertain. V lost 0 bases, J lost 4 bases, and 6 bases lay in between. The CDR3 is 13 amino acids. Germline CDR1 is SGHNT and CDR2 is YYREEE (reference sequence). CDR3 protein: CASSLDPPDTQYF. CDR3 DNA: TGTGCCAGCAGCTTGGACCCCCCAGATACGCAGTATTTT.

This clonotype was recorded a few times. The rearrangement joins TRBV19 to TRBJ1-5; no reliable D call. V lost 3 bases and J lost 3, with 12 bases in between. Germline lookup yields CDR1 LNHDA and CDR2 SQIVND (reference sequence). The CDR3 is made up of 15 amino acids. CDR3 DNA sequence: TGTGCCAGTAGTATGGTCGGGCATTCCAATCAGCCCCAGCATTTT. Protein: CASSMVGHSNQPQHF. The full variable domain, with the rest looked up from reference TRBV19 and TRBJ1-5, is DGGITQSPKYLFRKEGQNVTLSCEQNLNHDAMYWYRQDPGQGLRLIYYSQIVNDFQKGDIAEGYSVSREKKESFPLTVTSAQKNPTAFYLCASSMVGHSNQPQHFGDGTRLSIL.

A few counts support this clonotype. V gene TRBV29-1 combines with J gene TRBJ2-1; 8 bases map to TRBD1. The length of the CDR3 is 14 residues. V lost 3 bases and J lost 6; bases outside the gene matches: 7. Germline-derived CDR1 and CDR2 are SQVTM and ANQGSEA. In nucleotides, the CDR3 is TGCAGCGTTGATCACCAGGGGGCTGTCAATGAGCAGTTCTTC. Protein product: CSVDHQGAVNEQFF.

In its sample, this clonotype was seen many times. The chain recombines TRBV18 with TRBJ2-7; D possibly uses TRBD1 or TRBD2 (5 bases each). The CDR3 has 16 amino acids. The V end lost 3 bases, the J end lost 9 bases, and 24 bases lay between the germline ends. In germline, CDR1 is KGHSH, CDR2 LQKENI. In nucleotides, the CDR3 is TGTGCCAGCTCACCTCTCGGAGGAATGTGCGACAGTCTGCAGTACTTC. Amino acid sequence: CASSPLGGMCDSLQYF.

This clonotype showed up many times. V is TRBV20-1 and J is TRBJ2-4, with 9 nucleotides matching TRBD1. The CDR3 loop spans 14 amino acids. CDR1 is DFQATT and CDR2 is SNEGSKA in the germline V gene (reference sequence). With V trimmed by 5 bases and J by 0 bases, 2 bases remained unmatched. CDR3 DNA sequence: TGCAGTGCTGGACAGGGGATAGCCAAAAACATTCAGTACTTC. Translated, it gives CSAGQGIAKNIQYF.